The 15 T cell receptor beta chains below all came from one sample that was sequenced in a study of vaccination and CD4 T cells after COVID-19. TCRdb re-called the PCR reads through MiXCR, storing one row per CDR3 protein. There are under 20,000 distinct CDR3 sequences in the sample; about 62% occur only once, and 0.85% to 1.3% lies in the top ten. The sample here was CD4+ T cells from blood, taken before SARS-CoV-2 vaccination. The receptors shown here come from a human donor who had recovered from COVID-19.

This clonotype was observed a handful of times. The chain employs TRBV2 and TRBJ1-5; 9 bases match TRBD1. Germline CDR1 and CDR2: SNHLY and FYNNEI. CDR3 length: 15 amino acids. V gave up 2 bases and J gave up 2 bases; unmatched junction bases: 1. CDR3 DNA: TGTGCCAGCAGTGAAAACAGGGGGCGCAATCAGCCCCAGCATTTT. Translated, it gives CASSENRGRNQPQHF.

The J gene is TRBJ2-1, the V gene TRBV9; the D call may be TRBD1 or TRBD2 (5 bases each). CDR1 is SGDLS, CDR2 YYNGEE, per germline. The CDR3 spans 16 residues. Trimming took off 2 bases at V and 8 bases at J, with 20 bases between the two ends. The CDR3 region is CASSVGVGGVGHEQFF. The CDR3 DNA reads as TGTGCCAGCAGCGTTGGGGTAGGCGGTGTGGGACATGAGCAGTTCTTC.

The chain links TRBV12-3 or TRBV12-4 to TRBJ2-5; D may be TRBD1 or TRBD2 (5 bases each). The CDR3 has 14 residues. With 5 bases removed from V and 5 bases from J, the gap between germline ends came to 15 bases. The CDR3 spells CASSLRRGRETQYF. In nucleotides, the CDR3 is TGTGCCAGCAGTCTACGCCGGGGACGGGAGACCCAGTACTTC.

The chain employs TRBV27 and TRBJ1-5, with D maybe TRBD1 (5 bases). The CDR3 has 16 residues. CDR1 is MNHEY and CDR2 is SMNVEV in the germline V gene (reference sequence). V was cut by 5 bases and J by 0 bases, with 14 bases left in between. The CDR3 coding sequence is TGTGCCAGCAGTCCCCGGGACGGATATAGCAATCAGCCCCAGCATTTT. Translating gives CASSPRDGYSNQPQHF.

This clonotype was detected only once. The chain combines TRBV7-3 with TRBJ2-2; 9 bases are a match to TRBD1. CDR3 length equals 16 residues. The germline V gene has CDR1 SGHTA and CDR2 FQGTGA. V shed 3 bases, J shed 3 bases, and the junction held 5 bases outside the gene matches. CDR3: CASSFGQGSDTGELFF. The CDR3 nucleotides are TGTGCCAGCAGCTTCGGACAGGGGTCGGACACCGGGGAGCTGTTTTTT.

V and J are TRBV7-2 and TRBJ1-5; maybe TRBD1 (6 bases). Trimming stripped 0 bases from V and 2 bases from J, with 11 bases between. Germline CDR1 is SGHTA and CDR2 is FQGNSA. The CDR3 is 16 residues long. CDR3 bases: TGTGCCAGCAGCTTAGCGGGGGGGCATGGCAATCAGCCCCAGCATTTT. Translation gives CASSLAGGHGNQPQHF.

This clonotype showed up just once. The CDR3 spells CSARGIYEQYF. The CDR3 nucleotides read TGCAGTGCGCGTGGAATATACGAGCAGTACTTC. V usage is TRBV20-1 and J usage is TRBJ2-7; no reliable D call. This CDR3 region has 11 residues. CDR1 is DFQATT and CDR2 is SNEGSKA in the germline V gene (reference sequence). With 6 bases removed from V and 4 bases from J, the gap between germline ends came to 10 bases.

This sequence joins TRBV6-1 and TRBJ2-7, with D maybe TRBD2 (6 bases). V gave up 6 bases and J gave up 4 bases, with 10 bases separating them. Germline V gene sequence: CDR1 MNHNS, CDR2 SASEGT. The CDR3 contains 12 residues. In DNA form, the CDR3 reads TGTGCCAGCAGCCGGGGACTTTACGAGCAGTACTTC. It specifies CASSRGLYEQYF.

V and J are TRBV9 and TRBJ2-6, with D tentatively TRBD2 (6 bases). Germline values: CDR1 SGDLS, CDR2 YYNGEE. The CDR3 has 16 residues. V was shortened by 3 bases and J by 0 bases, with 10 bases between the two germline ends. Written as DNA, the CDR3 is TGTGCCAGCAGCGCGGTGGGAGGCTCTGGGGCCAACGTCCTGACTTTC. Encoded protein: CASSAVGGSGANVLTF.

The V and J genes are TRBV27 and TRBJ1-2, with 8 bases identical to TRBD1. Unmatched junction bases numbered 6, after V lost 6 bases and J lost 3 bases. The CDR3 extends over 14 amino acids. From germline, CDR1 is MNHEY and CDR2 SMNVEV (reference sequence). The CDR3 sequence: CASRSPGQDYGYTF. For the CDR3, the DNA is TGTGCCAGCAGATCACCGGGACAGGACTATGGCTACACCTTC.

This clonotype was detected only a few times. The chain employs TRBV20-1 and TRBJ1-5, with unresolved D. V lost 6 bases and J lost 4, with 16 bases in between. CDR1 is DFQATT, CDR2 SNEGSKA, per germline (reference sequence). The CDR3 consists of 14 residues. The CDR3 nucleotides are TGCAGTGCCCCGGCGCCCGGTTTTAATCAGCCCCAGCATTTT. This codes for CSAPAPGFNQPQHF.

V is TRBV7-9 and J is TRBJ2-2; D is uncertain. Germline CDR1 and CDR2: SEHNR and FQNEAQ (reference sequence). V shed 5 bases and J shed 6 bases, with 10 bases lying between them. The CDR3 extends over 13 amino acids. CDR3 sequence: CASSRVPAGELFF. CDR3 nucleotide sequence: TGTGCCAGCAGCCGGGTCCCGGCCGGGGAGCTGTTTTTT. The full variable domain, completed using reference TRBV7-9 and TRBJ2-2, is DTGVSQNPRHKITKRGQNVTFRCDPISEHNRLYWYRQTLGQGPEFLTYFQNEAQLEKSRLLSDRFSAERPKGSFSTLEIQRTEQGDSAMYLCASSRVPAGELFFGEGSRLTVL.

The V call is TRBV19, the J call TRBJ1-2, with D unclear. Trimming cost V 0 bases and J 4 bases, with 12 bases left between them. The CDR3 is made up of 15 amino acids. Germline assignment: CDR1 LNHDA and CDR2 SQIVND (reference sequence). The CDR3 sequence: CASSIDGSGIYGYTF. CDR3 nucleotide sequence: TGTGCCAGTAGTATAGACGGGAGCGGGATCTATGGCTACACCTTC.

The rearrangement uses TRBV6-2 or TRBV6-3 and TRBJ2-5, with D possibly being TRBD1 or TRBD2 (5 bases each). Trimming stripped 0 bases from V and 6 bases from J, with 20 bases between. Germline V gene sequence: CDR1 MNHEY, CDR2 SVGEGT. The CDR3 extends over 17 amino acids. CDR3 nucleotide sequence: TGTGCCAGCAGTTACTCGATGGGACCGGGTGGTTGGAAGACCCAGTACTTC. Protein sequence: CASSYSMGPGGWKTQYF.

This clonotype was recorded only once. The chain is built from TRBV6-2 or TRBV6-3 and TRBJ1-2; no reliable D call. Germline CDR1 and CDR2: MNHEY and SVGEGT. The CDR3 has 16 residues. Trimming took off 6 bases at V and 4 bases at J, with 21 bases between the two ends. For the CDR3, the DNA is TGTGCCAGCAGACCCCCGGAGGGCCGGCGCGGCTATGGCTACACCTTC. Its translation is CASRPPEGRRGYGYTF.